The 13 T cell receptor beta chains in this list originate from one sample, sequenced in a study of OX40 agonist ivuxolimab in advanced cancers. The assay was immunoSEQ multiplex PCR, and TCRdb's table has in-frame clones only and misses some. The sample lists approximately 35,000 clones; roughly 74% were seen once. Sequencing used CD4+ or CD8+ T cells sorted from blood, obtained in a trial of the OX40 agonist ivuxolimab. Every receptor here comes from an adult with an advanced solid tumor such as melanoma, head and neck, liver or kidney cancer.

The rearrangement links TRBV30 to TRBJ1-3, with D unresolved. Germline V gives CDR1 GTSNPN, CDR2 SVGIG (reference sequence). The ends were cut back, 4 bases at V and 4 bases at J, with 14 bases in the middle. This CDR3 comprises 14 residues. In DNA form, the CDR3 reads TGTGCCTGGACGCCCATGGGGTCAGGAAACACCATATATTTT. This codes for CAWTPMGSGNTIYF.

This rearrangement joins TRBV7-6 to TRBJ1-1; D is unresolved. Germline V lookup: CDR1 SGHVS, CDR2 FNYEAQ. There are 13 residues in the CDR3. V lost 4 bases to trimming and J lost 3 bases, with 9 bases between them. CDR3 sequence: CASSSRWDTEAFF. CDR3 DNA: TGTGCCAGCAGCTCCAGGTGGGACACTGAAGCTTTCTTT.

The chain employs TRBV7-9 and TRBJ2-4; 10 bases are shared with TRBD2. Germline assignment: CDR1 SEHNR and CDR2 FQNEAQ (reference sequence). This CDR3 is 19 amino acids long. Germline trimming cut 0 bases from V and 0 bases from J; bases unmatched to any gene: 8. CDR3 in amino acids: CASSLALSLAGVAKNIQYF. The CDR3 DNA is TGTGCCAGCAGCTTAGCGCTAAGTCTAGCGGGAGTAGCCAAAAACATTCAGTACTTC.

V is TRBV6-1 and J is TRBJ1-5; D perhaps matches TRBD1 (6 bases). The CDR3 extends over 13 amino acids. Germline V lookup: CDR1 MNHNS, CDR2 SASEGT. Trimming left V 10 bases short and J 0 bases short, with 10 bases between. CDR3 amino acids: CATGAYSNQPQHF. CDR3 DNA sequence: TGTGCCACAGGGGCGTATAGCAATCAGCCCCAGCATTTT.

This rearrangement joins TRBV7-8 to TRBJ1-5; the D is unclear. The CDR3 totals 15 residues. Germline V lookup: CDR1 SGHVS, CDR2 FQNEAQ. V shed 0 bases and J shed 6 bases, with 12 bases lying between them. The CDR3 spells CASSLAKGSGQPQHF. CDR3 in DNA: TGTGCCAGCAGCTTAGCGAAAGGGTCCGGTCAGCCCCAGCATTTT.

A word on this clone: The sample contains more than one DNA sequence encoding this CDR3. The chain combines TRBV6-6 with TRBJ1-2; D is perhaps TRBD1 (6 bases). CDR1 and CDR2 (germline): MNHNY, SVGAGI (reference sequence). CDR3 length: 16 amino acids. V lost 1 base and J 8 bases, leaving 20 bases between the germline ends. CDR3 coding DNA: TGTGCCAGCAGTTACTTCCAGGGACGCCGAGGGGGAGGCTACACCTTC. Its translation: CASSYFQGRRGGGYTF.

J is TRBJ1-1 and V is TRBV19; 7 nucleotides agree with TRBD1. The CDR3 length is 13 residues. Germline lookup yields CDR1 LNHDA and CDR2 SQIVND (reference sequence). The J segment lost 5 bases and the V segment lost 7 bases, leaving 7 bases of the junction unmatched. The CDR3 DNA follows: TGTGCCAGTACTGGAAGGGGGCAAACTGAAGCTTTCTTT. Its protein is CASTGRGQTEAFF.

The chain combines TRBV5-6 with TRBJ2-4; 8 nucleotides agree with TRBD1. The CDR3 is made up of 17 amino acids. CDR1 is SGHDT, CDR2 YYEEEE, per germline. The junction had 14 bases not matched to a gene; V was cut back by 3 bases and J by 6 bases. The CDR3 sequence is CASSWTGFRSGLNIQYF. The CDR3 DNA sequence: TGTGCCAGCAGCTGGACAGGGTTTAGGTCTGGGTTAAACATTCAGTACTTC.

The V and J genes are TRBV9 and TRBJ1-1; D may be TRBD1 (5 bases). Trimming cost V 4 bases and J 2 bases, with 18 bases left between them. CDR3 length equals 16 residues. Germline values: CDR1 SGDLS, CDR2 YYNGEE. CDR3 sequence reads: CASSPGTDRFNTEAFF. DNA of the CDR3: TGTGCCAGCAGCCCAGGAACCGACAGATTTAACACTGAAGCTTTCTTT.

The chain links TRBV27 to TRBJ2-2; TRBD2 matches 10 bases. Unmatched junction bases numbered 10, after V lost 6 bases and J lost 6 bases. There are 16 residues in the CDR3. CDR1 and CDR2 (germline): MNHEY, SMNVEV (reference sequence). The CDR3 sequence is CASSYKSGGASGELFF. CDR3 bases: TGTGCCAGCAGCTATAAAAGCGGGGGGGCCTCCGGGGAGCTGTTTTTT.

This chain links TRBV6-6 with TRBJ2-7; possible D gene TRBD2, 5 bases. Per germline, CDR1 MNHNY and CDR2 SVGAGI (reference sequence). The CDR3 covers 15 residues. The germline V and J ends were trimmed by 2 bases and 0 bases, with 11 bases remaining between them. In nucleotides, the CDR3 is TGTGCCAGCAGTTACCGGCAGAGCGGCTCCTACGAGCAGTACGTC. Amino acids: CASSYRQSGSYEQYV.

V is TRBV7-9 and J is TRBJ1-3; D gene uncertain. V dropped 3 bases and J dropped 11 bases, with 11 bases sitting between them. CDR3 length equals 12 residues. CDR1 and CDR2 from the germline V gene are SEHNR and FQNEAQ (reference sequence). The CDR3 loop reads CASSFDPGSIYF. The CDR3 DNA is TGTGCCAGCAGCTTTGACCCGGGCTCCATATATTTT.

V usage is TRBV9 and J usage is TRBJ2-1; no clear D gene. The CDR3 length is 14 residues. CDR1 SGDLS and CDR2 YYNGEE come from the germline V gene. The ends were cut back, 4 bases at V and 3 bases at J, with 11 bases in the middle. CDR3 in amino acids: CASSPEPLYNEQFF. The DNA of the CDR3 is TGTGCCAGCAGCCCGGAACCCCTCTACAATGAGCAGTTCTTC.